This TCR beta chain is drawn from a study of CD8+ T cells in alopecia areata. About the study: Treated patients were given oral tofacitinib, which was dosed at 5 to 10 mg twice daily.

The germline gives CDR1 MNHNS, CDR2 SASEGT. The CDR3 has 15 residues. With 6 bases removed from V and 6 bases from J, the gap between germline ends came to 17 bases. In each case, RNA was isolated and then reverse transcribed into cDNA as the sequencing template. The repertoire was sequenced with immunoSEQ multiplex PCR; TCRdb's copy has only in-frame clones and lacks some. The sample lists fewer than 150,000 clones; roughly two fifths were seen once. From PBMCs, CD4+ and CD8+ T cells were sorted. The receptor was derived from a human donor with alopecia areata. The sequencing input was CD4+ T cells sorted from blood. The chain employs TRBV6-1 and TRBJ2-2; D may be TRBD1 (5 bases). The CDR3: CASRRPGIEAGELFF. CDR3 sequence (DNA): TGTGCCAGCAGGCGGCCAGGGATTGAGGCCGGGGAGCTGTTTTTT.